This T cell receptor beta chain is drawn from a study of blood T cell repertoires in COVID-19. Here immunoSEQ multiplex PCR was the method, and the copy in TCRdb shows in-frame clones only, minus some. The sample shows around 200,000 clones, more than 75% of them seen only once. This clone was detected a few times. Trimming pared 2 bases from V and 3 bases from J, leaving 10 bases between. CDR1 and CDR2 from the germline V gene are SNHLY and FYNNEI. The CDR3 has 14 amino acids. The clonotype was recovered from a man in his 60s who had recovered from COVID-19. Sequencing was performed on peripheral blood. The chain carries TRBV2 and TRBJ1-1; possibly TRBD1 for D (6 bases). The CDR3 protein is CASSERAGDTEAFF. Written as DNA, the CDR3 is TGTGCCAGCAGTGAACGGGCAGGGGACACTGAAGCTTTCTTT.